Each of the 5 T cell receptor beta chains below was sequenced from the same sample in a study of glioma-infiltrating T cells. Amplification of TCR alpha and beta CDR3 regions from RNA used iRepertoire nested multiplex PCR. TCRdb passed the multiplex PCR reads through MiXCR, listing each CDR3 protein once. This sample yields around 6,200 distinct CDR3 sequences, of which over 25% are seen a single time; about 13% belongs to the top ten. The sequencing input was glioma tissue, nonneoplastic brain tissue, or PBMCs (not recorded which). The receptors were gathered from a human donor with low-grade glioma or glioblastoma, undergoing nonglioma brain surgery, or in good health (not recorded which).

A word on this clonotype: A junction boundary mismatches the germline segment, possibly from a read error. The chain employs TRBV12-3 or TRBV12-4 and TRBJ1-1, with D possibly TRBD1 on 5 matching bases. This CDR3 has 14 amino acids. The CDR3 sequence is CASSFRGVDNEAFF. The CDR3 nucleotides are TGTGCCAGCAGTTTCCGGGGGGTGGACAATGAAGCGTTCTTT.

Sample share makes this clonotype medium-sized. The rearrangement joins TRBV20-1 to TRBJ1-1; D is ambiguous. Germline CDR1 and CDR2: DFQATT and SNEGSKA (reference sequence). Between the trimmed V and J ends, which lost 4 bases and 0 bases, there was a span of 12 bases. This CDR3 is 14 amino acids long. The CDR3 bases are TGCAGTGCTAATTTGGGGAATTTGAACACTGAAGCTTTCTTT. It specifies CSANLGNLNTEAFF.

This clonotype was counted many times. The V call is TRBV6-1, the J call TRBJ2-7, with 8 bases that match TRBD1. The length of the CDR3 is 16 residues. V was pared by 3 bases and J by 0 bases, with 7 bases of the junction left unmatched. Germline assignment: CDR1 MNHNS and CDR2 SASEGT. The CDR3 sequence is CASSDPTGVDSYEQYF. The DNA of the CDR3 is TGTGCCAGCAGTGACCCGACAGGGGTGGACTCCTACGAGCAGTACTTC.

By share, this clonotype counts as medium-sized (0.01 to 0.1%). CDR3: CASSLGATDTQYF. CDR3 coding DNA: TGTGCCAGCAGTTTAGGGGCTACAGATACGCAGTATTTT. The chain employs TRBV28 and TRBJ2-3, with a possible D match to TRBD1 (5 bases). From germline, CDR1 is MDHEN and CDR2 SYDVKM. With 2 bases removed from V and 3 bases from J, the gap between germline ends came to 6 bases. This CDR3 is 13 amino acids long.

Only one count was recorded for this clonotype. The V gene is TRBV2, the J gene TRBJ2-3, with D perhaps matching TRBD1 or TRBD2 (6 bases each). This CDR3 contains 15 residues. The germline V gene has CDR1 SNHLY and CDR2 FYNNEI. V lost 5 bases to trimming and J lost 3 bases, with 15 bases between them. In nucleotides, the CDR3 is TGTGCCAGCAGTTCTACGACGGGGGCGACAGATACGCAGTATTTT. Its translation is CASSSTTGATDTQYF.